This T cell receptor (beta chain) was recovered during a study of control samples from healthy donors and cancer patients. Produced via immunoSEQ multiplex PCR; TCRdb's table is partial and in-frame only. The data hold approximately 150,000 clones, with 90% to 95% observed a single time. Germline CDR1 reads SEHNR; CDR2 reads FQNEAQ (reference sequence). CDR3 length equals 14 residues. The trim removed 1 base at V and 9 bases at J, leaving 4 bases unmatched. Input material: blood. The sequence was obtained from a young man in good health. The rearrangement joins TRBV7-9 to TRBJ2-2; TRBD2 aligns across 8 bases. Here the CDR3 DNA reads TGTGCCAGCAGCTTAGAAACTAGCGGACGGGAGCTGTTTTTT. It specifies CASSLETSGRELFF.